This TCR beta chain was retrieved from a study of blood T cells in healthy people across ages. The second PCR ran about 7 to 12 cycles with a sample-barcoded 5' primer and J-beta primers. Each cDNA molecule was tagged by a template-switch adaptor with 12 random nucleotides. MiXCR, run by TCRdb on the 5' RACE reads, gives a single entry per CDR3 protein. The profile shows under 1,000,000 distinct CDR3 sequences, about half of them singletons. Germline loops: CDR1 SGHRS, CDR2 YFSETQ. This CDR3 comprises 14 residues. Healthy individuals of Caucasian origin from Russia, aged about 6 to 100, served as donors. In the case of this clonotype: This may stem from a read error, because a much larger clone lies one nucleotide away.

This TCR came from a man older than 75 in good health. The source material was blood. The chain recombines TRBV5-1 with TRBJ1-2; 7 bases match TRBD1. The CDR3 DNA sequence: TGCGCCAGCAGCCCCCCGGGACAGCACTATGACTACACCTTC. The encoded protein is CASSPPGQHYDYTF.